This TCR beta chain was sequenced for a study of response to subunit inactivated influenza vaccine (dated by TCRdb to the late 2010s). In the study overall: Deep quantitative profiling of the T cell receptor repertoire was used in the study to follow responses to a trivalent subunit inactivated influenza vaccine. Broad study findings and their caveats: It was suggested by the authors that each seasonal influenza vaccination may recruit only a limited number of new T cells.

The protocol used for the library was RT-PCR. Sequencing was carried out with an Illumina HiSeq 2500. TCRdb reprocessing: public reads trimmed at Q25 with fastp, clones called with MiXCR, in-frame beta chains kept. Each CDR3 protein gets just one entry, which takes the most common genes and DNA from the rows behind it. For this sample there are approximately 480,000 distinct CDR3 sequences; roughly 9.7% appear just once. Over 9.5% of the sample is taken by the ten largest. This specimen's time point label, interpreted: 45 to 50 days after influenza vaccine administration. Including the terminal cysteine and phenylalanine, the CDR3 comprises 14 residues. CDR3 DNA is the only sequence kept; it has 42 bases, read in frame from the first base. The junction shows trimming of 0 bases on V and 2 bases on J, and the gene matches do not reach 2 bases of it. Reading the germline V gene (reference sequence) gives CDR1 DFQATT and CDR2 SNEGSKA.

This clonotype appeared a few times. Its antigen is still unknown. No much larger clone exists at a distance of one base, and base qualities are not known. The chain links TRBV20-1 with TRBJ2-7; TRBD1 agrees with 9 junctional bases. The TCR was taken from a man aged 50-59 years who received an inactivated influenza vaccine. Donor details come from another sample of the same person, matched by shared clones. This specimen was PBMCs from blood, taken 35 to 45 days after vaccination. The DNA is as follows: TGCAGTGCTAGAGAGGACAGGGGAGCCTACGAGCAGTACTTC. This is translated as CSAREDRGAYEQYF.